The 17 T cell receptor beta chains below come from one sample, sequenced in a study of monozygotic twins with inflammatory bowel disease (dated by TCRdb to about 2019). The library was obtained by 5' RACE. The sequencer was an Illumina HiSeq 2500. Reprocessed by TCRdb, the reads give a single entry per CDR3 protein sequence, without DNA. The sample table on file contains roughly 320,000 distinct CDR3 sequences. The ten biggest clones cover 5.6% of the sample. The sample comprised blood. The source of these receptors is a human donor with ulcerative colitis or Crohn's disease, or a healthy co-twin of an affected twin (not recorded which).

The V gene is TRBV9, the J gene TRBJ2-6; TCRdb returns TRBD1, unconfirmable since there is no DNA. Germline-derived CDR1 and CDR2 are SGDLS and YYNGEE. The CDR3 spans 17 residues. The CDR3 reads CASSVRDSSSGANVLTF.

The chain employs TRBV4-3 and TRBJ2-7; the TRBD2 assignment by TCRdb is unverifiable without DNA. This CDR3 contains 17 residues. CDR1 and CDR2 (germline): LGHNA, YSLEER. CDR3 in amino acids: CASSQEAGTSGTYEQYF.

The chain is built from TRBV24-1 and TRBJ1-2; absent DNA, TCRdb's TRBD1 call cannot be checked. This CDR3 is built from 13 residues. Germline V CDR1 and CDR2: KGHDR, SFDVKD. CDR3 sequence reads: CATSDRRQAGYTF.

This chain uses TRBV20-1 with TRBJ2-4; TCRdb proposes TRBD1, but this gene call is untestable without DNA. This CDR3 has 13 amino acids. Germline-derived CDR1 and CDR2 are DFQATT and SNEGSKA (reference sequence). Here the CDR3 reads CSAGDRGRNIQYF.

This chain links TRBV29-1 with TRBJ2-2; TCRdb designates TRBD1, a call that cannot be tested without DNA. Germline assignment: CDR1 SQVTM and CDR2 ANQGSEA. This CDR3 comprises 11 residues. The CDR3: CSVQGTGELFF.

The chain has TRBV6-1 and TRBJ1-5. In germline, CDR1 is MNHNS, CDR2 SASEGT. This CDR3 comprises 16 residues. The CDR3 loop reads CASSPLDRALYQPQHF.

V and J are TRBV20-1 and TRBJ1-6; there is no DNA to check the TCRdb D call of TRBD1. The CDR3 has 15 amino acids. From germline, CDR1 is DFQATT and CDR2 SNEGSKA (reference sequence). The CDR3 reads CSARAAGQGDAPLHF.

This rearrangement joins TRBV7-2 to TRBJ2-2. Per the germline V gene, CDR1 is SGHTA and CDR2 is FQGNSA. CDR3 length equals 13 residues. CDR3 protein: CASTHRNTGELFF. Supplemented by reference TRBV7-2 and TRBJ2-2, the full variable domain reads GAGVSQSPSNKVTEKGKDVELRCDPISGHTALYWYRQSLGQGLEFLIYFQGNSAPDKSGLPSDRFSAERTGGSVSTLTIQRTQQEDSAVYLCASTHRNTGELFFGEGSRLTVL.

This sequence joins TRBV7-9 and TRBJ1-2; TCRdb's assignment of TRBD1 cannot be checked, as there is no DNA. Looked up from germline, CDR1 is SEHNR and CDR2 is FQNEAQ (reference sequence). The CDR3 runs 15 residues. The CDR3 here is CASRVGSGDSYGYTF.

CDR3 sequence reads: CATSDFSGPQETQYF. This rearrangement joins TRBV24-1 to TRBJ2-5; TCRdb's assignment of TRBD2 cannot be checked, as there is no DNA. CDR1 and CDR2 (germline): KGHDR, SFDVKD. This CDR3 has 15 residues.

The V and J genes are TRBV20-1 and TRBJ2-5. There are 11 residues in the CDR3. Germline CDR1 DFQATT, CDR2 SNEGSKA (reference sequence). The CDR3 spells CSARKAETQYF.

The rearrangement uses TRBV7-2 and TRBJ1-6. Germline CDR1 SGHTA, CDR2 FQGNSA. This CDR3 is built from 12 residues. The CDR3 protein is CASSLANSPLHF.

V usage is TRBV5-1 and J usage is TRBJ2-6. Per germline, CDR1 SGHRS and CDR2 YFSETQ. This CDR3 is 13 amino acids long. CDR3 residues: CASSDPGANVLTF.

The chain uses TRBV5-1 and TRBJ1-1. Germline V gene sequence: CDR1 SGHRS, CDR2 YFSETQ. The CDR3 sequence is 12 residues long. The CDR3 loop is CASSLDASSAFF. Combining the CDR3 with reference TRBV5-1 and TRBJ1-1 gives the whole variable domain KAGVTQTPRYLIKTRGQQVTLSCSPISGHRSVSWYQQTPGQGLQFLFEYFSETQRNKGNFPGRFSGRQFSNSRSEMNVSTLELGDSALYLCASSLDASSAFFGQGTRLTVV.

V usage is TRBV19 and J usage is TRBJ2-7. There are 12 residues in the CDR3. CDR1 is LNHDA and CDR2 is SQIVND in the germline V gene (reference sequence). CDR3 sequence: CASSISFGEQYF.

This chain's CDR3 is CASSYLTVDSPLHF. This rearrangement joins TRBV6-6 to TRBJ1-6. The CDR3 sequence is 14 residues long. In germline, CDR1 is MNHNY, CDR2 SVGAGI (reference sequence).

The J gene is TRBJ1-5, the V gene TRBV28; the D call from TCRdb, TRBD1, cannot be confirmed without DNA. In germline, CDR1 is MDHEN, CDR2 SYDVKM. This CDR3 has 15 residues. CDR3 residues: CASRGQGARNQPQHF. The whole variable domain, remainder taken from reference TRBV28 and TRBJ1-5, is DVKVTQSSRYLVKRTGEKVFLECVQDMDHENMFWYRQDPGLGLRLIYFSYDVKMKEKGDIPEGYSVSREKKERFSLILESASTNQTSMYLCASRGQGARNQPQHFGDGTRLSIL.